Presented here are 8 T cell receptor beta chains from one specimen sequenced in a study of CD8 T cell repertoires and HIV-1 epitope variants. Their specific antigens are unknown. TCRdb's copy holds only in-frame clones and misses some; the assay was immunoSEQ multiplex PCR. The sample holds some 4,000 clones, about 70% seen once. Source material: cultured CD8+ T cells derived from PBMCs. All receptors derive from a male donor with HIV.

The chain uses TRBV7-2 and TRBJ2-4; TRBD2 agrees at 7 bases. CDR3 length equals 16 residues. After removal of 1 base from V and 6 bases from J, the junction contained 9 bases not matched to a gene. CDR1 SGHTA and CDR2 FQGNSA come from the germline V gene. This CDR3 is CASSLGPAPGGNIQYF. CDR3 DNA: TGTGCCAGCAGCTTAGGGCCTGCTCCGGGGGGAAACATTCAGTACTTC.

A few counts support this clone. The chain couples TRBV2 to TRBJ1-5; 8 positions match TRBD1. The CDR3 contains 13 residues. From germline, CDR1 is SNHLY and CDR2 FYNNEI. V was pared by 8 bases and J by 5 bases, with 5 bases of the junction left unmatched. The CDR3 DNA is TGTGCCAGCTCAGGGGGCGATTATCAGCCCCAGCATTTT. Its protein is CASSGGDYQPQHF.

V is TRBV19 and J is TRBJ2-5; TRBD1 might be the D (6 bases). The J call may not be correct, given that the DNA end is closer to TRBJ2-7. CDR3 size: 15 residues. The germline gives CDR1 LNHDA, CDR2 SQIVND (reference sequence). Here the CDR3 reads CASSIRGGPSYEQYF. For the CDR3, the DNA is TGTGCCAGTAGTATAAGAGGGGGACCTTCCTACGAGCAGTACTTC.

The V and J genes are TRBV27 and TRBJ2-1; 7 bases fit TRBD2. The J segment lost 3 bases and the V segment lost 6 bases, leaving 8 bases of the junction unmatched. The germline V gene encodes CDR1 MNHEY and CDR2 SMNVEV (reference sequence). This CDR3 spans 15 amino acids. The CDR3 spells CASSPQGTNYNEQFF. CDR3 DNA: TGTGCCAGCAGCCCTCAAGGGACTAACTACAATGAGCAGTTCTTC.

The CDR3 coding sequence is TGTGCCAGCAGTTTATCCGGAAGTCAGGTTTTCTTT. Translation: CASSLSGSQVFF. V is TRBV28 and J is TRBJ1-1; no reliable D call. The germline CDR1 and CDR2 sequences are MDHEN and SYDVKM. V was clipped by 1 base and J by 13 bases, with 13 bases between them. This CDR3 is 12 amino acids long.

This clone was found a few times. The chain joins TRBV11-2 to TRBJ2-7, with TRBD2 matching 12 bases. There are 16 residues in the CDR3. Germline V gene lookup returns CDR1 SGHAT and CDR2 FQNNGV. Unmatched junction bases numbered 2, after V lost 0 bases and J lost 2 bases. The CDR3 DNA reads TGTGCCAGCAGCTTAGATGCTAGCGGGAGGGCCTACGAGCAGTACTTC. Protein product: CASSLDASGRAYEQYF.

The rearrangement links TRBV6-1 to TRBJ2-1; 9 nucleotides line up with TRBD1. Trimming removed 6 bases from V and 0 bases from J; junction bases left unmatched: 0. Germline lookup yields CDR1 MNHNS and CDR2 SASEGT. This CDR3 has 14 amino acids. The CDR3 loop reads CASRDRGSYNEQFF. CDR3 nucleotide sequence: TGTGCCAGCAGGGACAGGGGCTCCTACAATGAGCAGTTCTTC.

A remark on this clone: A junction end diverges from the germline sequence, so it may reflect a read error. V usage is TRBV7-3 and J usage is TRBJ1-1; D possibly corresponds to TRBD1 (6 bases). The CDR3 has 14 amino acids. Looked up from germline, CDR1 is SGHTA and CDR2 is FQGTGA. This CDR3 reads CASSVTGMNTEAFF. The CDR3 bases are TGTGCCAGCAGCGTAACAGGGATGAACACTGAAGCTTTCTTT.